These 30 T cell receptor beta chains originate from one sample sequenced in a study of blood T cell repertoires in COVID-19 (dated by TCRdb to 2018 to 2021). Receptors were amplified or captured by the immunoSEQ multiplex PCR assay. TCRdb retrieved this table from immuneACCESS and kept in-frame rearrangements only. Not all clones are present; in checked studies, unresolved V genes account for under half, and no reason is known for the remainder. Here the sample has more than 250,000 clones; roughly nine tenths occur a single time. In total, the top ten clones hold about 6.1% of the sample. Sequencing input: PBMCs or T cells enriched from blood (not recorded which). The receptor source for this set is a woman between 40 and 50 years old who had recovered from COVID-19.

The J gene is TRBJ1-3, the V gene TRBV4-2, with a possible D match to TRBD1 (6 bases). This CDR3 has 16 amino acids. From germline, CDR1 is LGHNA and CDR2 YNFKEQ. With 4 bases removed from V and 2 bases from J, the gap between germline ends came to 15 bases. CDR3 region: CASSRQRDIAGNTIYF. CDR3 coding DNA: TGTGCCAGCAGCCGACAACGGGACATAGCTGGAAACACCATATATTTT.

V and J are TRBV9 and TRBJ1-6, with TRBD1 matching 7 bases. CDR3 length: 14 residues. V trimming: 5 bases; J trimming: 3 bases; junction bases outside the gene matches: 2. Germline CDR1 SGDLS, CDR2 YYNGEE. The CDR3 coding sequence is TGTGCCAGCAGTCGGGACAGCTATAATTCACCCCTCCACTTT. Its protein product is CASSRDSYNSPLHF.

This clone has a count of ten or more. The V and J genes are TRBV6-2 or TRBV6-3 and TRBJ2-3; no definite D call. The CDR3 contains 15 residues. The V end lost 6 bases, the J end lost 2 bases, and 15 bases lay between the germline ends. Germline V gene lookup returns CDR1 MNHEY and CDR2 SVGEGT. For the CDR3, the DNA is TGTGCCAGCAGACCTGCCGGTTCCCCCACAGATACGCAGTATTTT. It is translated as CASRPAGSPTDTQYF.

The chain joins TRBV7-2 to TRBJ1-5; no reliable D call. This CDR3 comprises 14 residues. CDR1 is SGHTA, CDR2 FQGNSA, per germline. Deletions cut 6 bases from V and 4 bases from J, with 13 bases between. The CDR3 bases are TGTGCCAGCAGTCGCCTGACGGGGAATCAGCCCCAGCATTTT. As protein: CASSRLTGNQPQHF.

This chain uses TRBV11-3 with TRBJ2-1; possible D gene TRBD2, 5 bases. Germline CDR1 SGHNT, CDR2 YENEEA. V lost 0 bases and J 5 bases, leaving 14 bases between the germline ends. The CDR3 extends over 16 amino acids. The CDR3 here is CASSLDPTRGHNEQFF. DNA of the CDR3: TGTGCCAGCAGCTTAGATCCAACGAGAGGGCACAATGAGCAGTTCTTC. The full variable domain, rest sourced from reference TRBV11-3 and TRBJ2-1, is EAGVVQSPRYKIIEKKQPVAFWCNPISGHNTLYWYLQNLGQGPELLIRYENEEAVDDSQLPKDRFSAERLKGVDSTLKIQPAELGDSAVYLCASSLDPTRGHNEQFFGPGTRLTVL.

A single count supports this clone. The chain recombines TRBV6-5 with TRBJ2-1; 9 nucleotides match TRBD2. V lost 6 bases, J lost 9 bases, and 6 bases stayed unmatched. The germline V gene has CDR1 MNHEY and CDR2 SVGAGI. This CDR3 contains 13 residues. The CDR3 bases are TGTGCCAGCAGGACTAGCGGTCGGGGTGAGCAGTTCTTC. Translation: CASRTSGRGEQFF.

The chain uses TRBV5-8 and TRBJ1-3, with 10 bases lining up with TRBD1. The CDR3 runs to 13 residues. The V gene end was trimmed by 9 bases and the J gene end by 7 bases; junction bases not matched to a gene: 7. Germline CDR1 reads SGHTS; CDR2 reads YDEGEE. The DNA for the CDR3 is TGTGCCACCGAGACAGGGGGCAGGAACACCATATATTTT. Encoded protein: CATETGGRNTIYF.

Only one count was recorded for this clone. The chain has TRBV7-2 and TRBJ2-7; TRBD2 might be the D (5 bases). V gave up 1 base and J gave up 3 bases, with 10 bases separating them. CDR1 and CDR2 (germline): SGHTA, FQGNSA. The CDR3 loop spans 14 amino acids. The CDR3 DNA reads TGTGCCAGCAGCTTAGGCGGGCTTTACTACGAGCAGTACTTC. It codes for CASSLGGLYYEQYF.

The chain uses TRBV4-3 and TRBJ2-5; TRBD2 aligns across 9 bases. V was clipped by 1 base and J by 5 bases; unmatched bases: 8. This CDR3 is built from 16 residues. CDR1 LGHNA and CDR2 YSLEER come from the germline V gene. Written as DNA, the CDR3 is TGCGCCAGCAGCCAAGGGTCGGTGCTAGCGGGGGAGACCCAGTACTTC. Encoded protein: CASSQGSVLAGETQYF.

This rearrangement joins TRBV3-1 (or the pseudogene TRBV3-2) to TRBJ1-1; perhaps TRBD1 as D (5 bases). CDR3 length equals 13 residues. Germline CDR1 is LGHDT and CDR2 is YNNKEL (reference sequence). Trimming took 1 base from V and 7 from J, leaving 10 bases between them. CDR3 amino acids: CASSQGGEYEAFF. CDR3 sequence (DNA): TGTGCCAGCAGCCAAGGGGGCGAATATGAAGCTTTCTTT.

V gene TRBV2 combines with J gene TRBJ2-3; 8 bases fit TRBD2. The CDR3 contains 13 residues. CDR1 and CDR2 (germline): SNHLY, FYNNEI. The V segment lost 8 bases and the J segment 2 bases; nucleotides outside the gene matches: 3. The CDR3 loop is CASSSGFTDTQYF. CDR3 bases: TGTGCCAGCTCTAGCGGGTTCACAGATACGCAGTATTTT.

J is TRBJ2-7 and V is TRBV21-1; the D call of TRBD2 is as the table states it, not checked on the DNA. TRBV21-1 corresponds to a pseudogene. The CDR3 has 17 amino acids. In nucleotides, the CDR3 is TGTGCCAGCAGCAGAATTAGAAGCGGGAGGTACTCCTACGAGCAGTACTTC. It encodes CASSRIRSGRYSYEQYF.

J is TRBJ2-1 and V is TRBV7-3; 8 nucleotides agree with TRBD2. This CDR3 has 16 amino acids. V shed 3 bases and J 8 bases; nucleotides not matched to a gene: 12. Germline CDR1 is SGHTA and CDR2 is FQGTGA. This CDR3 is CASSFVEREYGDEQFF. As DNA, the CDR3 is TGTGCCAGCAGCTTCGTCGAGCGGGAGTACGGGGATGAGCAGTTCTTC.

The chain recombines TRBV3-1 (or the pseudogene TRBV3-2) with TRBJ1-3; D is uncertain. The germline CDR1 and CDR2 sequences are LGHDT and YNNKEL (reference sequence). The V end lost 4 bases, the J end lost 1 base, and 14 bases lay between the germline ends. This CDR3 is 16 amino acids long. The CDR3 sequence: CASSPITAGSGNTIYF. The DNA for the CDR3 is TGTGCCAGCAGCCCCATTACGGCGGGGTCTGGAAACACCATATATTTT.

Of note for this clone: Other DNA sequences of this sample code for an identical CDR3. CDR3 sequence: CASSRGETQYF. The CDR3 bases are TGTGCCAGCAGCCGCGGGGAGACCCAGTACTTC. The chain links TRBV12-3 or TRBV12-4 to TRBJ2-5; TRBD2 might be the D (5 bases). This CDR3 region has 11 residues. V was clipped by 6 bases and J by 5 bases, with 7 bases between them.

V gene TRBV30 combines with J gene TRBJ2-3; 11 bases align to TRBD2. J gave up 6 bases and V 6 bases, and 5 bases lay outside the gene matches. The CDR3 length is 13 residues. Germline V CDR1 and CDR2: GTSNPN, SVGIG (reference sequence). CDR3 region: CACGLAGRDTQYF. The DNA of the CDR3 is TGTGCCTGTGGACTAGCGGGCAGGGATACGCAGTATTTT.

A few counts support this clone. The chain couples TRBV5-1 to TRBJ2-5, with D perhaps TRBD2 (5 bases). The CDR3 is 14 amino acids. The V and J ends lost 4 bases and 1 base respectively, with 11 bases between them. Germline-derived CDR1 and CDR2 are SGHRS and YFSETQ. The CDR3 sequence is CASSPLGSQETQYF. The CDR3 DNA sequence: TGCGCCAGCAGCCCTTTGGGGAGCCAAGAGACCCAGTACTTC.

The V call is TRBV11-2, the J call TRBJ2-5; no firm D call. The CDR3 is 14 amino acids. Deletions cut 1 base from V and 1 base from J, with 7 bases between. Germline-derived CDR1 and CDR2 are SGHAT and FQNNGV. CDR3 nucleotides: TGTGCCAGCAGCTTAGGGCACAGCCAAGAGACCCAGTACTTC. This encodes CASSLGHSQETQYF.

The V and J genes are TRBV4-3 and TRBJ1-6; 11 bases map to TRBD1. V gave up 0 bases and J gave up 9 bases; unmatched junction bases: 7. The CDR3 consists of 17 residues. The germline V gene has CDR1 LGHNA and CDR2 YSLEER. The DNA of the CDR3 is TGCGCCAGCAGCCAAGATCTCGCGGGACAGGGGGGTTCACCCCTCCACTTT. Translated, it gives CASSQDLAGQGGSPLHF.

The chain has TRBV5-3 and TRBJ1-5, with 11 nucleotides matching TRBD1. TRBV5-3 falls under the ORF class, with uncertain function. The CDR3 loop spans 16 amino acids. V gave up 4 bases and J gave up 7 bases; unmatched junction bases: 10. CDR3 DNA sequence: TGTGCCAGAAGCCAAGGACAGGGGGCGGATTTGCAGCCCCAGCATTTT. It is translated as CARSQGQGADLQPQHF.

The chain is built from TRBV4-3 and TRBJ1-2; D call uncertain. CDR1 and CDR2 (germline): LGHNA, YSLEER. V lost 1 base and J 4 bases, leaving 10 bases between the germline ends. This CDR3 has 14 residues. The CDR3 DNA reads as TGCGCCAGCAGCCAAGCCGGGGTTCGCTATGGCTACACCTTC. It translates to CASSQAGVRYGYTF.

The J gene is TRBJ2-1, the V gene TRBV29-1, with 7 bases fitting TRBD1. This CDR3 spans 14 amino acids. In germline, CDR1 is SQVTM, CDR2 ANQGSEA. V lost 3 bases to trimming and J lost 3 bases; unmatched junction nucleotides: 5. In DNA, the CDR3 is TGCAGCGTTGAGCCAGGGGGAAACTACAATGAGCAGTTCTTC. The encoded protein is CSVEPGGNYNEQFF.

This clone showed up just a few times. The gene calls are TRBV7-3 and TRBJ2-7; 8 bases match TRBD2. This CDR3 spans 13 amino acids. Germline-derived CDR1 and CDR2 are SGHTA and FQGTGA. V gave up 3 bases and J gave up 5 bases; unmatched junction bases: 3. As DNA, the CDR3 is TGTGCCAGCAGCTTCGGGGGGGACGACGAGCAGTACTTC. This codes for CASSFGGDDEQYF. Based on the CDR3 plus reference TRBV7-3 and TRBJ2-7, the full variable domain is GAGVSQTPSNKVTEKGKYVELRCDPISGHTALYWYRQSLGQGPEFLIYFQGTGAADDSGLPNDRFFAVRPEGSVSTLKIQRTERGDSAVYLCASSFGGDDEQYFGPGTRLTVT.

V is TRBV9 and J is TRBJ1-4; D remains unclear. The CDR3 totals 15 residues. Germline CDR1 SGDLS, CDR2 YYNGEE. With 0 bases removed from V and 2 bases from J, the gap between germline ends came to 8 bases. CDR3 sequence: CASSVGRVTNEKLFF. CDR3 DNA: TGTGCCAGCAGCGTAGGACGGGTGACTAATGAAAAACTGTTTTTT.

The chain links TRBV5-4 to TRBJ2-1, with D perhaps matching TRBD2 (5 bases). This CDR3 comprises 13 residues. Germline CDR1 SGHNT, CDR2 YYREEE (reference sequence). The V and J ends lost 0 bases and 7 bases respectively, with 8 bases between them. Written as DNA, the CDR3 is TGTGCCAGCAGCTTGGCCCGGGGAAATGAGCAGTTCTTC. Protein sequence: CASSLARGNEQFF.

This clone was seen at least ten times. The V call is TRBV28, the J call TRBJ2-1; D is possibly TRBD1 (6 bases). V lost 6 bases and J lost 1, with 13 bases in between. Per germline, CDR1 MDHEN and CDR2 SYDVKM. The length of the CDR3 is 15 residues. The CDR3 protein is CASSNRVSSYNEQFF. As DNA, the CDR3 is TGTGCCAGCAGCAACAGGGTATCGTCCTACAATGAGCAGTTCTTC.

CDR3 loop: CASSLGEGVYGYTF. CDR3 sequence (DNA): TGTGCCAGCAGCTTAGGTGAGGGAGTCTATGGCTACACCTTC. The chain carries TRBV13 and TRBJ1-2, with unresolved D. The germline V and J ends were trimmed by 0 bases and 4 bases, with 9 bases remaining between them. The germline CDR1 and CDR2 sequences are PRHDT and FYEKMQ (reference sequence). The CDR3 is 14 residues long.

The genes are TRBV28 and TRBJ1-2; D uncertain. CDR3 length equals 14 residues. V gave up 2 bases and J gave up 8 bases, with 15 bases separating them. Germline V gene sequence: CDR1 MDHEN, CDR2 SYDVKM. The CDR3 DNA reads TGTGCCAGCAGTTTAGGCGGGGTACGGGTAGGCTACACCTTC. Protein: CASSLGGVRVGYTF.

The chain carries TRBV3-1 (or the pseudogene TRBV3-2) and TRBJ2-7; 10 positions match TRBD2. Losses at the gene ends were 0 bases for V and 2 bases for J; bases not matched to a gene: 7. Germline CDR1 LGHDT, CDR2 YNNKEL (reference sequence). The CDR3 has 17 amino acids. CDR3 loop: CASSQDLRTSGAYEQYF. CDR3 DNA: TGTGCCAGCAGCCAAGACCTTCGGACTAGCGGAGCCTACGAGCAGTACTTC.

The genes are TRBV2 and TRBJ1-3; D might be TRBD1 (5 bases). Germline lookup yields CDR1 SNHLY and CDR2 FYNNEI. CDR3 length equals 13 residues. Trimming took 4 bases from V and 3 from J, leaving 7 bases between them. CDR3 in amino acids: CASSGGSGNTIYF. The CDR3 nucleotides are TGTGCCAGCAGTGGGGGCAGTGGAAACACCATATATTTT.